This T cell receptor beta chain originates from a study of blood T cells in healthy people across ages. Study summary: About one barcoded beta molecule per two T cells was captured by template switching.

V gave up 1 base and J gave up 9 bases, with 19 bases separating them. This CDR3 is 16 amino acids long. This clonotype was recorded many times. Its cognate antigen is unknown. Together with a sample-barcoded 5' primer, a J-beta primer mix was included in a second PCR lasting roughly 6 to 12 cycles. Tags on each cDNA molecule came from a template-switch adaptor with 12 random nucleotides. A single record per CDR3 protein comes from TCRdb applying MiXCR to the 5' RACE reads. The table records some 1.5 million distinct CDR3 sequences, roughly 30% of them present only once. Study outcomes and limitations: Naive T cell percentage and TCR beta diversity correlated strongly. Estimates of diversity drawn from one million T cells were considered underestimates.

The sample was blood. This sequence joins TRBV12-3 or TRBV12-4 and TRBJ2-1; D is perhaps TRBD2 (6 bases). The TCR was taken from a woman in her twenties or thirties in good health. The CDR3: CASSLGRAPNEIEQFF. The CDR3 DNA reads as TGTGCCAGCAGTTTAGGGAGGGCACCTAACGAAATTGAGCAGTTCTTC.